The 18 T cell receptor beta chains reported below all come from one sample, sequenced in a study of control samples from healthy donors and cancer patients. TCRdb keeps only in-frame clones here, not all; method: immunoSEQ multiplex PCR. Of about 98,000 clones detected, roughly four fifths appear once; the ten largest clones hold approximately 2%. Sequencing was carried out using blood. All receptors come from a man aged 60 to 69 in good health.

The chain links TRBV5-6 to TRBJ2-7, with D possibly matching TRBD2 (6 bases). The CDR3 loop spans 11 amino acids. The ends were cut back, 2 bases at V and 12 bases at J, with 12 bases in the middle. CDR1 and CDR2 (germline): SGHDT, YYEEEE. This chain's CDR3 is CASSLVAEWYF. The CDR3, as DNA: TGTGCCAGCAGCTTAGTAGCGGAGTGGTACTTC.

The rearrangement uses TRBV9 and TRBJ2-3; the match to TRBD2 covers 15 bases. The length of the CDR3 is 17 residues. Germline CDR1 reads SGDLS; CDR2 reads YYNGEE. V trimming: 0 bases; J trimming: 6 bases; junction bases outside the gene matches: 5. The CDR3 nucleotides read TGTGCCAGCAGCGTAGGCGGACTAGCGGGAGGGTCGGATACGCAGTATTTT. It codes for CASSVGGLAGGSDTQYF.

The chain couples TRBV12-3 or TRBV12-4 to TRBJ2-2; D not certain. The V gene lost 0 bases and the J gene lost 4 bases, with 3 bases spanning the gap. CDR3 length equals 13 residues. This chain's CDR3 is CASSLASTGELFF. Here the CDR3 DNA reads TGTGCCAGCAGTTTAGCTAGCACCGGGGAGCTGTTTTTT.

The chain uses TRBV30 and TRBJ1-6; D unclear. This CDR3 spans 15 amino acids. CDR1 GTSNPN and CDR2 SVGIG come from the germline V gene (reference sequence). V dropped 0 bases and J dropped 9 bases, with 15 bases sitting between them. The CDR3 coding sequence is TGTGCCTGGAGTGTAGGAGGGTTGGTGAGTTCACCCCTCCACTTT. Its translation is CAWSVGGLVSSPLHF.

The chain uses TRBV12-5 and TRBJ2-7, with no clear D. The length of the CDR3 is 13 residues. Looked up from germline, CDR1 is LGHNT and CDR2 is FRNRAP. V lost 3 bases, J lost 6 bases, and 12 bases lay in between. The CDR3 loop is CASGFAEAGEQYF. The CDR3 nucleotides are TGTGCTAGTGGTTTCGCTGAGGCAGGCGAGCAGTACTTC.

The genes are TRBV6-5 and TRBJ1-6, with D tentatively TRBD1 (5 bases). Deletions cut 6 bases from V and 9 bases from J, with 12 bases between. Looked up from germline, CDR1 is MNHEY and CDR2 is SVGAGI. The CDR3 is made up of 13 amino acids. The CDR3 DNA follows: TGTGCCAGCAGACGGGACGTTGGTTCACCCCTCCACTTT. The encoded protein is CASRRDVGSPLHF.

The chain uses TRBV5-1 and TRBJ2-1; the D gene could be TRBD1 or TRBD2 (6 bases each). The germline V gene has CDR1 SGHRS and CDR2 YFSETQ. Trimming stripped 3 bases from V and 7 bases from J, with 14 bases between. The CDR3 has 14 residues. The CDR3 here is CASSWGASQNEQFF. Written as DNA, the CDR3 is TGCGCCAGCAGCTGGGGGGCCTCCCAGAATGAGCAGTTCTTC.

This rearrangement joins TRBV29-1 to TRBJ2-3; TRBD2 matches 8 bases. The junction had 10 bases not matched to a gene; V was cut back by 3 bases and J by 2 bases. From germline, CDR1 is SQVTM and CDR2 ANQGSEA. CDR3 length: 16 amino acids. CDR3 DNA: TGCAGCGTTGAGGGGAGGTGGACTAGCAACACAGATACGCAGTATTTT. This translates into CSVEGRWTSNTDTQYF.

This chain uses TRBV28 with TRBJ2-7; D perhaps matches TRBD2 (7 bases). V was cut by 8 bases and J by 2 bases, with 22 bases left in between. CDR3 size: 16 residues. Germline CDR1 MDHEN, CDR2 SYDVKM. CDR3 sequence: CASSVLMGAGAYEQYF. The DNA for the CDR3 is TGTGCCAGCTCCGTTCTCATGGGGGCGGGAGCCTACGAGCAGTACTTC.

This CDR3 reads CASSSRQGAYTEAFF. The CDR3 DNA follows: TGTGCCAGCAGCTCCAGACAGGGGGCGTACACTGAAGCTTTCTTT. The chain carries TRBV7-9 and TRBJ1-1, with 10 bases identical to TRBD1. Trimming at V came to 4 bases and at J to 3 bases, leaving 5 bases not matched to a gene. CDR1 SEHNR and CDR2 FQNEAQ come from the germline V gene (reference sequence). The CDR3 loop spans 15 amino acids.

This chain links TRBV4-1 with TRBJ2-7; D gene ambiguous. Trimming cost V 1 base and J 7 bases, with 14 bases left between them. The CDR3 runs 14 residues. Germline lookup yields CDR1 MGHRA and CDR2 YSYEKL. CDR3 sequence: CASSQGISRPEQYF. Written as DNA, the CDR3 is TGCGCCAGCAGCCAAGGCATTTCCAGACCAGAGCAGTACTTC.

This clone has just one count. The V and J genes are TRBV6-5 and TRBJ1-6; D is unclear. CDR3 size: 14 residues. Trimming left V 5 bases short and J 6 bases short, with 11 bases between. Germline values: CDR1 MNHEY, CDR2 SVGAGI. The CDR3 sequence is CASSPGLRNSPLHF. Written as DNA, the CDR3 is TGTGCCAGCAGTCCCGGTTTGCGTAATTCACCCCTCCACTTT.

The V and J genes are TRBV10-3 and TRBJ2-3, with 7 bases identical to TRBD1. Germline V gene lookup returns CDR1 ENHRY and CDR2 SYGVKD. The CDR3 runs 15 residues. V shed 0 bases, J shed 2 bases, and the junction held 2 bases outside the gene matches. The CDR3 sequence is CAISESTGATDTQYF. DNA of the CDR3: TGTGCCATCAGTGAGTCAACAGGGGCCACAGATACGCAGTATTTT.

The chain carries TRBV28 and TRBJ1-2, with D maybe TRBD1 (6 bases). V was shortened by 5 bases and J by 8 bases, with 15 bases between the two germline ends. CDR1 is MDHEN, CDR2 SYDVKM, per germline. This CDR3 is built from 13 residues. In nucleotides, the CDR3 is TGTGCCAGCAGTATAACAGGGTACACAGGCTACACCTTC. This codes for CASSITGYTGYTF.

The V call is TRBV25-1, the J call TRBJ2-3; perhaps TRBD2 as D (6 bases). The CDR3 is made up of 15 amino acids. Germline CDR1 MGHDK, CDR2 SYGVNS. Trimming took 6 bases from V and 4 from J, leaving 17 bases between them. The CDR3 DNA is TGTGCCAGCAGCGAGGAGGGGTTTAGCGCAGATACGCAGTATTTT. Translated: CASSEEGFSADTQYF.

The rearrangement links TRBV10-1 to TRBJ2-1; 10 nucleotides match TRBD2. Germline trimming cut 3 bases from V and 10 bases from J; bases unmatched to any gene: 9. The CDR3 is 15 amino acids. CDR1 and CDR2 (germline): WNHNN, SYGVQD (reference sequence). CDR3 coding DNA: TGCGCCAGCAGTGAACGGCTAGCGGGGGCCTCGGAGCAGTTCTTC. Translating gives CASSERLAGASEQFF.

This clone was counted only a few times. This chain links TRBV30 with TRBJ2-7; possible D gene TRBD2, 6 bases. The V end was cut by 2 bases, the J end by 4 bases, with 27 bases between. This CDR3 spans 18 amino acids. The germline gives CDR1 GTSNPN, CDR2 SVGIG (reference sequence). Here the CDR3 reads CAWSSRVGQLALKYEQYF. As DNA, the CDR3 is TGTGCCTGGAGTTCACGGGTAGGACAACTAGCCCTCAAGTACGAGCAGTACTTC.

The chain links TRBV3-1 (or the pseudogene TRBV3-2) to TRBJ2-4, with a tentative D call TRBD2 (5 bases). V dropped 1 base and J dropped 1 base, with 8 bases sitting between them. This CDR3 has 15 residues. In germline, CDR1 is LGHDT, CDR2 YNNKEL (reference sequence). For the CDR3, the DNA is TGTGCCAGCAGCCAAGTGAGAGGGGCCAAAAACATTCAGTACTTC. Its translation is CASSQVRGAKNIQYF.